This T cell receptor (beta chain) was retrieved from a study of CD8+CD57+ T cells in acquired aplastic anemia. In the study overall: Sorted CD4+ and CD8+ cells yielded DNA averaging approximately 3.4 ug. Overall study results and limits: For CD8+ Simpson's diversity, patients and controls showed no significant difference. Twenty-nine sequences, all CD8+ CDR3, were shared between patients and controls.

Sequenced patients had shown CD8+CD57+ cell expansion by flow cytometry. Patients had not yet gotten any therapy when their blood was taken for sampling. Unmatched junction bases numbered 7, after V lost 6 bases and J lost 2 bases. Germline V gene sequence: CDR1 LNHDA, CDR2 SQIVND (reference sequence). The CDR3 is 14 amino acids. This clonotype was detected many times. Its cognate antigen is unknown. Profiling of TCR beta VDJ combinations and CDR3 sequences used genomic DNA as template. TCRdb re-derived calls from the reads in MiXCR, one entry per CDR3 protein. The sample comprises under 500,000 distinct CDR3 sequences, about a third of which are singletons, and about 0.8% rests with the top ten.

The TCR sequence derives from a human donor with aplastic anemia. The gene calls are TRBV19 and TRBJ2-7; 7 nucleotides match TRBD2. The material sequenced was sorted CD4+, CD8+, or CD8+CD57+ T cells (not recorded which) from PBMCs. CDR3 protein: CASSLASGTYEQYF. The CDR3, as DNA: TGTGCCAGTAGCTTAGCTAGCGGCACCTACGAGCAGTACTTC.